This paragraph covers one TCR beta chain sequence. These data originate in a study of blood T cell repertoires in COVID-19. In the study overall: Samples came from the United States, Italy and Spain, spanning acute and convalescent COVID-19. PBMCs, B-cell-depleted T cells, or T cells were the source of the cDNA or gDNA that made up the material.

As handled by the study authors: Reference gene primer amplification yielded estimated nucleated cell counts. Sequencing used immunoSEQ multiplex PCR; TCRdb keeps in-frame clones, though not all of them. V and J calls and clone size are as listed in that table; D and trimming were resolved from the DNA. The profile shows roughly 700,000 clones, approximately 90% of them singletons. What was sequenced was peripheral blood. The receptor was derived from a young woman with acute or convalescent COVID-19.

CDR3: CASSPTPSGSNEKLFF. CDR3 in DNA: TGTGCCAGCAGCCCAACGCCCAGTGGTTCGAATGAAAAACTGTTTTTT. The gene calls are TRBV9 and TRBJ1-4; the D is unclear. Germline CDR1 reads SGDLS; CDR2 reads YYNGEE. This CDR3 is 16 amino acids long. V was trimmed by 4 bases and J by 5 bases, leaving 18 bases between them.